This entry lists 21 T cell receptor beta chains sequenced from one sample in a study of T cells in Graves' hyperthyroidism and ophthalmopathy. TCR beta CDR3 region amplification was performed from RNA transcripts. HTBI primers were the set used in a first-round RT-PCR of the TCR CDR3. In TCRdb, the multiplex PCR reads were re-called with MiXCR into one record per CDR3 protein. The profile shows 550,000 to 600,000 distinct CDR3 sequences, about 43% of them singletons. The sequencing sample was made of peripheral blood or thyroid tissue (not recorded which). These receptors came from an adult woman with Graves' disease, either hyperthyroidism or ophthalmopathy (not recorded which).

This clonotype has ten or more counts. This rearrangement joins TRBV7-9 to TRBJ2-5; tentatively, D is TRBD1 (6 bases). The length of the CDR3 is 16 residues. Germline lookup yields CDR1 SEHNR and CDR2 FQNEAQ (reference sequence). V was cut by 3 bases and J by 2 bases, with 16 bases left in between. CDR3 region: CASSFSTSQGQETQYF. CDR3 DNA sequence: TGTGCCAGCAGCTTTAGTACGTCCCAGGGGCAAGAGACCCAGTACTTC.

This clonotype was seen ten or more times. The V and J genes are TRBV4-2 and TRBJ1-1; TRBD1 is a possible D gene (5 bases). Per the germline V gene, CDR1 is LGHNA and CDR2 is YNFKEQ. V shed 3 bases and J shed 1 base, with 12 bases lying between them. The CDR3 is made up of 15 amino acids. In nucleotides, the CDR3 is TGTGCCAGCAGCCATCCCGGGACGTCGAACACTGAAGCTTTCTTT. Translation gives CASSHPGTSNTEAFF.

V is TRBV29-1 and J is TRBJ1-3; no clear D. This CDR3 has 12 amino acids. The V end lost 5 bases, the J end lost 4 bases, and 9 bases lay between the germline ends. Germline CDR1 is SQVTM and CDR2 is ANQGSEA. The CDR3 sequence: CSVSVQGNTIYF. In nucleotides, the CDR3 is TGCAGCGTTTCCGTCCAGGGAAACACCATATATTTT. Filled out from reference TRBV29-1 and TRBJ1-3, the complete variable domain reads SAVISQKPSRDICQRGTSLTIQCQVDSQVTMMFWYRQQPGQSLTLIATANQGSEATYESGFVIDKFPISRPNLTFSTLTVSNMSPEDSSIYLCSVSVQGNTIYFGEGSWLTVV.

This clonotype was seen repeatedly, ten times or more. V is TRBV10-3 and J is TRBJ1-3; no clear D. Trimming removed 9 bases at V and 0 bases at J, with 9 bases between. CDR1 is ENHRY and CDR2 is SYGVKD in the germline V gene. The CDR3 length is 13 residues. For the CDR3, the DNA is TGTGCCATTCACGGTCTCTCTGGAAACACCATATATTTT. Amino acids: CAIHGLSGNTIYF.

V and J are TRBV10-3 and TRBJ2-5; TRBD2 agrees at 11 bases. This CDR3 is built from 16 residues. V shed 5 bases and J 4 bases; nucleotides not matched to a gene: 9. Germline values: CDR1 ENHRY, CDR2 SYGVKD. CDR3 bases: TGTGCCATCAGTAAGCCTAGCGGGAGGTCCGTAGAGACCCAGTACTTC. The encoded protein is CAISKPSGRSVETQYF.

The chain combines TRBV10-1 with TRBJ1-2; TRBD1 aligns across 8 bases. The germline V gene encodes CDR1 WNHNN and CDR2 SYGVQD (reference sequence). CDR3 length equals 13 residues. V shed 3 bases, J shed 6 bases, and the junction held 3 bases outside the gene matches. The CDR3 sequence: CASSDRGRDGYTF. DNA for the CDR3: TGCGCCAGCAGTGACAGGGGGCGAGATGGCTACACCTTC.

The chain has TRBV11-2 and TRBJ2-7; 11 bases map to TRBD2. CDR3 length: 16 amino acids. V dropped 5 bases and J dropped 1; count of bases not matched to a gene: 7. Germline V gene data show CDR1 as SGHAT and CDR2 as FQNNGV. This CDR3 reads CASSIPGTSGSYEQYF. DNA for the CDR3: TGTGCCAGCAGCATACCGGGGACTAGCGGATCCTACGAGCAGTACTTC. The full variable domain, rest sourced from reference TRBV11-2 and TRBJ2-7, is EAGVAQSPRYKIIEKRQSVAFWCNPISGHATLYWYQQILGQGPKLLIQFQNNGVVDDSQLPKDRFSAERLKGVDSTLKIQPAKLEDSAVYLCASSIPGTSGSYEQYFGPGTRLTVT.

V and J are TRBV7-2 and TRBJ1-1; a possible D gene is TRBD1 (5 bases). Trimming took off 1 base at V and 6 bases at J, with 15 bases between the two ends. CDR3 length equals 15 residues. Germline V gene lookup returns CDR1 SGHTA and CDR2 FQGNSA. This CDR3 reads CASSLGSLGAAEAFF. The DNA of the CDR3 is TGTGCCAGCAGCTTAGGGTCCCTCGGGGCCGCTGAAGCTTTCTTT.

This chain uses TRBV12-3 or TRBV12-4 with TRBJ1-4; TRBD1 aligns across 10 bases. V trimming: 5 bases; J trimming: 8 bases; junction bases outside the gene matches: 2. The CDR3 covers 13 residues. The CDR3 reads CASSVDRGEKLFF. CDR3 in DNA: TGTGCCAGCAGTGTGGACAGGGGGGAAAAACTGTTTTTT.

The chain uses TRBV10-3 and TRBJ2-7, with D possibly TRBD1 on 6 matching bases. The germline CDR1 and CDR2 sequences are ENHRY and SYGVKD. Trimming cost V 2 bases and J 9 bases, with 11 bases left between them. There are 12 residues in the CDR3. CDR3 sequence reads: CAISEGQPTQYF. The CDR3 coding sequence is TGTGCCATCAGTGAGGGACAGCCCACGCAGTACTTC.

Many counts were recorded for this clonotype. This chain links TRBV29-1 with TRBJ1-4, with no clear D. CDR3 size: 10 residues. Trimming removed 5 bases from V and 10 bases from J, with 8 bases in between. The V gene's germline CDR1 is SQVTM and CDR2 ANQGSEA. CDR3 bases: TGCAGCGTTATGAGAGGAAAACTGTTTTTT. This translates into CSVMRGKLFF.

CDR3 in DNA: TGTGCCAGCAGCTCCACAGGGGGCTCTGGAAACACCATATATTTT. This translates into CASSSTGGSGNTIYF. The genes are TRBV7-8 and TRBJ1-3; 8 bases match TRBD1. CDR3 length equals 15 residues. Germline lookup yields CDR1 SGHVS and CDR2 FQNEAQ. The V gene end was trimmed by 4 bases and the J gene end by 0 bases; junction bases not matched to a gene: 2.

This clonotype appeared once. The rearrangement uses TRBV20-1 and TRBJ2-6; either TRBD1 or TRBD2 may supply D (6 bases each). This CDR3 has 18 residues. Germline assignment: CDR1 DFQATT and CDR2 SNEGSKA (reference sequence). Trimming took off 0 bases at V and 0 bases at J, with 15 bases between the two ends. Here the CDR3 reads CSARDFGGIYSGANVLTF. The CDR3 DNA reads as TGCAGTGCTAGAGATTTCGGGGGCATCTACTCTGGGGCCAACGTCCTGACTTTC.

In this sample, this clonotype turned up once. An end of the junction differs from the germline gene, which may be a read error. The J gene is TRBJ2-7, the V gene TRBV7-7; D might be TRBD1 or TRBD2, each matching 5 bases. This CDR3 has 14 residues. Looked up from germline, CDR1 is SSHAT and CDR2 is FNYEAQ (reference sequence). CDR3 residues: CASSPGASSYEQYF. CDR3 nucleotides: TGTGCTAGCAGCCCCGGGGCGAGCTCCTACGAGCAGTACTTC.

In this sample, this clonotype turned up once. CDR3 DNA sequence: TGTGCCAGCAGCGTAGGGGAGGGTAGCTTCCACGAGCAGTACTTC. Its protein product is CASSVGEGSFHEQYF. V and J are TRBV12-3 or TRBV12-4 and TRBJ2-7; 7 nucleotides agree with TRBD2. The CDR3 totals 15 residues. Trimming cost V 6 bases and J 5 bases; bases outside gene matches: 13.

The chain combines TRBV12-3 or TRBV12-4 with TRBJ2-7; D may correspond to TRBD1 or TRBD2 (5 bases each). The CDR3 runs to 15 residues. Between the trimmed V and J ends, which lost 5 bases and 6 bases, there was a span of 20 bases. The CDR3 DNA is TGTGCCAGCAGTGCGAACCGGGGCCTGATTCCCGAGCAGTACTTC. Translation gives CASSANRGLIPEQYF.

The V call is TRBV7-2, the J call TRBJ1-6; TRBD1 is a possible D gene (6 bases). The ends were cut back, 8 bases at V and 11 bases at J, with 10 bases in the middle. Per germline, CDR1 SGHTA and CDR2 FQGNSA. The CDR3 is 11 amino acids. The CDR3 sequence: CASSRGAPLHF. The DNA of the CDR3 is TGTGCCAGCTCGAGGGGGGCACCCCTCCACTTT.

This clonotype was detected many times. The V and J genes are TRBV7-9 and TRBJ1-2; tentative D call: TRBD1 (5 bases). This CDR3 is 14 amino acids long. The germline V and J ends were trimmed by 4 bases and 4 bases, with 13 bases remaining between them. CDR1 and CDR2 (germline): SEHNR, FQNEAQ (reference sequence). This CDR3 reads CASSSQGISYGYTF. The CDR3 DNA reads TGTGCCAGCAGCTCCCAGGGAATTAGCTATGGCTACACCTTC.

This clonotype was detected a few times. This CDR3 is CASSRPRTGSSNQPQHF. The CDR3 DNA reads as TGTGCCAGCAGTCGGCCTCGGACAGGAAGCTCAAATCAGCCCCAGCATTTT. V usage is TRBV6-1 and J usage is TRBJ1-5; 7 bases align to TRBD1. Per germline, CDR1 MNHNS and CDR2 SASEGT. With 5 bases clipped from V and 4 bases from J, the junction kept 14 bases outside the gene matches. The CDR3 is 17 amino acids.

The chain links TRBV9 to TRBJ1-3, with D possibly TRBD1 on 6 matching bases. The CDR3 totals 13 residues. Germline V gene sequence: CDR1 SGDLS, CDR2 YYNGEE. Trimming took off 5 bases at V and 7 bases at J, with 13 bases between the two ends. The CDR3 DNA reads as TGTGCCAGCAGGAAACAGGGTTCGAACACCATATATTTT. Protein: CASRKQGSNTIYF.

This clonotype was seen repeatedly, ten times or more. J is TRBJ2-7 and V is TRBV7-9; maybe TRBD2 (6 bases). This CDR3 is built from 13 residues. The germline V and J ends were trimmed by 2 bases and 3 bases, with 8 bases remaining between them. The germline V gene encodes CDR1 SEHNR and CDR2 FQNEAQ (reference sequence). CDR3 nucleotide sequence: TGTGCCAGCAGCTTAATGGACTACTACGAGCAGTACTTC. Protein: CASSLMDYYEQYF.